A selection of T cell receptor beta chains follows, all from one sample in a study of CD8+ T cells in alopecia areata. Data came from immunoSEQ multiplex PCR; TCRdb stores just in-frame clones and leaves some out. Among 120,000 or so clones, approximately 60% were seen once, and the ten largest hold around 6%. Sequenced material: CD4+ T cells sorted from blood, taken at week 4, from a patient treated with tofacitinib. Receptors originate from a human donor with alopecia areata. Each CDR3 is given with its conserved first and last residue. A D gene is named only where the DNA matches it firmly.

d_gene | v_gene | len | CDR3aa
NA | TRBV15 | 12 | CATSQGPDTQYF
NA | TRBV5-1 | 15 | CASSLSSADNQPQHF
NA | TRBV2 | 12 | CASSVWGSGYTF
NA | TRBV7-3 | 14 | CASSQTSSGQTQYF
NA | TRBV9 | 13 | CASSVQAYNEQFF
NA | TRBV10-3 | 14 | CAISDPDLGTEAFF
NA | TRBV7-2 | 14 | CASSAYNGADTQYF
NA | TRBV11-2 | 15 | CASSLVGGSNTEAFF
NA | TRBV10-3 | 12 | CATTRDSTEAFF
NA | TRBV4-1 | 14 | CASTLGGFSNEQFF
NA | TRBV5-1 | 14 | CASSLVGRNSPLHF
TRBD1 | TRBV6-6 | 13 | CASSYHRGDEAFF
TRBD1 | TRBV5-6 | 13 | CASSRGTGTEQYF
NA | TRBV29-1 | 12 | CSVDGASETQYF
NA | TRBV7-2 | 16 | CASSATGTPNTGELFF
NA | TRBV6-5 | 13 | CASSWGRLDGYTF
NA | TRBV5-1 | 14 | CASSFNQGFYGYTF
NA | TRBV5-1 | 14 | CASSFQFSYNEQFF
NA | TRBV29-1 | 14 | CSVRWGRGNEKLFF
NA | TRBV5-6 | 13 | CASSLYRTDTQYF
NA | TRBV30 | 11 | CAWNGNAEAFF
TRBD1 | TRBV7-2 | 17 | CASSTQTGAKQAHGYTF
NA | TRBV9 | 11 | CASSGEETQYF
NA | TRBV11-2 | 15 | CASSLGDFGANVLTF
TRBD2 | TRBV30 | 14 | CAWSNGRDTGELFF
NA | TRBV4-3 | 14 | CASSQDRGNTEAFF
TRBD1 | TRBV29-1 | 14 | CSVRDRVGNTEAFF
NA | TRBV30 | 11 | CAWSAGSGYTF
NA | TRBV4-2 | 15 | CASSPRAGPNYGYTF
NA | TRBV5-6 | 15 | CASTVPGAGSYEQYF
TRBD1 | TRBV29-1 | 14 | CSVEPSDRVYGYTF
TRBD2 | TRBV30 | 15 | CAWSVTSGSMETQYF
NA | TRBV7-9 | 15 | CASSYRVGLNTEAFF
TRBD2 | TRBV29-1 | 17 | CSVEEVTSGAGGQIQYF
NA | TRBV28 | 13 | CASRDATTNEQFF
NA | TRBV27 | 14 | CASSLSAGAYEQYF
NA | TRBV4-2 | 15 | CASSQATSPGLGAVF
NA | TRBV7-3 | 13 | CASSQGPNSPLHF
TRBD1 | TRBV29-1 | 17 | CSVEVNRGQQIYNEQFF
NA | TRBV30 | 10 | CAWERGEQFF
NA | TRBV6-5 | 13 | CASSANRVAEAFF
NA | TRBV7-2 | 13 | CASSARAVDTQYF
TRBD2 | TRBV5-1 | 14 | CASSFGSGEETQYF
NA | TRBV18 | 17 | CASSPDRRAVIGETQYF
NA | TRBV7-7 | 14 | CASSLTRSQETQYF
NA | TRBV10-3 | 14 | CAIRGGAGNQPQHF
NA | TRBV9 | 15 | CASSGRPSGVYEQFF
TRBD2 | TRBV27 | 16 | CASGNSGRTNTGELFF
TRBD2 | TRBV19 | 14 | CASSQLAGGGEQFF
NA | TRBV5-1 | 11 | CASSLGTEAFF
TRBD1 | TRBV10-3 | 12 | CAISDMAGGDYF
NA | TRBV30 | 13 | CAWSRERGNTIYF
NA | TRBV29-1 | 10 | CSVTGYGYTF
TRBD1 | TRBV18 | 15 | CASSPQGAGNTEAFF
NA | TRBV29-1 | 12 | CSVANRRETQYF
TRBD2 | TRBV14 | 17 | CASSRLTEAGGGDEQYF